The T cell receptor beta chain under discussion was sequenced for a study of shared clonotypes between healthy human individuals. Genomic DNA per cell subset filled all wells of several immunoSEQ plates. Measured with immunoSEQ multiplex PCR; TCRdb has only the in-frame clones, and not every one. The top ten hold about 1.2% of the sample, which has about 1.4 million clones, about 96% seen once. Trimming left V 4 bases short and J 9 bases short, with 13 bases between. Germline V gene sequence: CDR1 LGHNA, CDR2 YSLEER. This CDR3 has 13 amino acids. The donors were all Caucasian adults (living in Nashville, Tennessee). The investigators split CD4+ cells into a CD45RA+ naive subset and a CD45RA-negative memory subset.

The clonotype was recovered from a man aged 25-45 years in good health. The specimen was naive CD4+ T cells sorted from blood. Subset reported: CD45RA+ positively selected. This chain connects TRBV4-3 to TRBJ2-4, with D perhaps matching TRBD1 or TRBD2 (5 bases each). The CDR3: CASSRGVTAIQYF. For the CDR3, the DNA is TGCGCCAGCAGCCGAGGGGTGACGGCCATTCAGTACTTC.